This is a list of T cell receptor beta chains from one sample in a study of spatial heterogeneity in lung cancer. MiXCR, applied by TCRdb to the 5' RACE reads, yields one record per CDR3 protein. The repertoire holds approximately 15,000 distinct CDR3 sequences, with roughly 6.2% as singletons. The sample was lung tumor tissue, taken at surgery. These receptors all stem from a male donor with early-stage non-small cell lung cancer. Both conserved end residues are part of each CDR3. Each record gives: D gene, J gene, clone size, V gene, CDR3 protein, CDR3 DNA. The D gene is left open where the match is weak. Some rows have no size entry. The others give once, few or many, or a class for an expanded clone.

NA TRBJ2-5 NA TRBV4-1 CASTLNEGQETQYF TGCGCCAGCACTCTCAATGAGGGACAAGAGACCCAGTACTTC
NA TRBJ1-1 many TRBV28 CASSSLQESGKAFF TGTGCCAGCAGTTCCCTACAGGAAAGTGGAAAAGCTTTCTTT
NA TRBJ2-7 large TRBV14 CASSQARYEQYF TGTGCCAGCAGCCAAGCCCGATACGAGCAGTACTTC
NA TRBJ1-6 many TRBV5-4 CASSPSRDSPLHF TGTGCCAGCAGCCCCTCCAGGGATTCACCCCTCCACTTT
NA TRBJ1-1 NA TRBV6-6 CASSRSTRNTEAFF TGTGCCAGCAGCCGCTCGACACGGAACACTGAAGCTTTCTTT
NA TRBJ1-1 few TRBV6-6 CASSATRVNTEAFF TGTGCCAGCAGTGCCACTCGGGTGAACACTGAAGCTTTCTTT
TRBD2 TRBJ2-3 many TRBV4-2 CASSQETLAGGTDTQYF TGTGCCAGCAGCCAAGAAACACTAGCGGGGGGCACAGATACGCAGTATTTT
TRBD1 TRBJ1-6 many TRBV30 CAWSAPGTGGSPLHF TGTGCCTGGAGTGCACCCGGGACAGGGGGTTCACCCCTCCACTTT
NA TRBJ2-2 many TRBV2 CASSEGQWRNTGELFF TGTGCCAGCAGTGAAGGGCAATGGCGGAACACCGGGGAGCTGTTTTTT
TRBD1 TRBJ1-2 NA TRBV4-1 CASSQVTGDGYTF TGCGCCAGCAGCCAAGTGACAGGGGATGGCTACACCTTC
TRBD1 TRBJ1-2 many TRBV5-5 CASSSTGYNYGYTF TGTGCCAGCAGCTCGACAGGGTATAACTATGGCTACACCTTC
TRBD1 TRBJ1-1 many TRBV18 CASSLLTGGKGTEAFF TGTGCCAGCTCACTCCTCACAGGGGGCAAGGGCACTGAAGCTTTCTTT
NA TRBJ1-1 medium-sized TRBV24-1 CATRTPANKQTRNTEAFF TGTGCCACCAGGACTCCAGCGAACAAACAAACCCGAAACACTGAAGCTTTCTTT
NA TRBJ2-7 few TRBV28 CASSLTGPSYEQYF TGTGCCAGCAGTTTAACAGGCCCCTCCTACGAGCAGTACTTC
TRBD2 TRBJ2-3 many TRBV6-1 CASSSGLAGDSDTQYF TGTGCCAGCAGTTCCGGACTAGCGGGGGATTCAGATACGCAGTATTTT
NA TRBJ1-1 many TRBV7-2 CASSQSLQTEAFF TGTGCCAGCAGCCAATCCCTACAGACTGAAGCTTTCTTT
NA TRBJ1-1 NA TRBV7-9 CASSLGSDEAFF TGTGCCAGCAGCTTAGGGAGCGATGAAGCTTTCTTT
TRBD2 TRBJ2-1 many TRBV20-1 CSAPRSSGRTNEQFF TGCAGTGCGCCCAGGAGTAGCGGGAGGACGAATGAGCAGTTCTTC
TRBD1 TRBJ1-5 NA TRBV15 CATSAHRDRGLKSNQPQHF TGTGCCACCAGCGCCCACCGGGACAGGGGCCTTAAGAGCAATCAGCCCCAGCATTTT
NA TRBJ2-7 many TRBV6-5 CASRNPGRSMNEQYF TGTGCCAGCCGTAACCCGGGACGGAGCATGAACGAGCAGTACTTC
NA TRBJ1-4 many TRBV29-1 CSVGSGYGQEKLFF TGCAGCGTTGGGTCCGGGTACGGGCAAGAAAAACTGTTTTTT
NA TRBJ2-7 medium-sized TRBV5-4 CASSPDSRGREQYF TGTGCCAGCAGCCCAGACTCGCGGGGACGCGAGCAGTACTTC
NA TRBJ2-3 many TRBV21-1 CASSTRTDKGSTHKSTDTQYF TGTGCCAGCAGCACCCGGACGGATAAAGGGTCGACCCACAAAAGCACAGATACGCAGTATTTT
NA TRBJ1-4 many TRBV6-5 CASSYGASRGEKLFF TGTGCCAGCAGTTACGGGGCAAGTCGCGGGGAAAAACTGTTTTTT
TRBD2 TRBJ2-6 many TRBV29-1 CSVDSGTSGRGSSGANVLTF TGCAGCGTCGATTCTGGGACTAGCGGGAGGGGTAGCTCTGGGGCCAACGTCCTGACTTTC